The rows below give T cell receptor beta chains drawn from one sample of a study of cytomegalovirus exposure and HLA in healthy donors. The repertoire was sequenced with immunoSEQ multiplex PCR; TCRdb's copy has only in-frame clones and lacks some. The table records about 110,000 clones, roughly 80% of them present only once. Material: PBMCs. The source of these receptors is a man aged 30 to 45 in good health and CMV-seropositive. Both conserved end residues are part of each CDR3. Each record gives: V gene, clone size, D gene, J gene, CDR3 protein, CDR3 DNA. A D gene is named only where the DNA matches it firmly. Expanded clones are given a class, and other clones once, few, many or no size at all.

V: TRBV6-5; size: .; D: TRBD1; J: TRBJ2-7; CDR3: CASSLRQGLGRYF; DNA: TGTGCCAGCAGTCTGCGACAGGGTCTAGGACGGTACTTC
V: TRBV4-1; size: .; D: .; J: TRBJ2-7; CDR3: CASSQGQLDYEQYF; DNA: TGCGCCAGCAGCCAAGGCCAGCTAGACTACGAGCAGTACTTC
V: TRBV27; size: .; D: TRBD1; J: TRBJ1-2; CDR3: CASSPRDRVKRGYTF; DNA: TGTGCCAGCAGCCCCCGGGACAGGGTGAAGCGGGGCTACACCTTC
V: TRBV29-1; size: .; D: .; J: TRBJ2-5; CDR3: CSADSLQETQYF; DNA: TGCAGCGCGGACAGTCTCCAAGAGACCCAGTACTTC
V: TRBV28; size: .; D: .; J: TRBJ1-1; CDR3: CASRRRTAGEAFF; DNA: TGTGCCAGCAGGCGTAGGACAGCTGGTGAAGCTTTCTTT
V: TRBV5-1; size: .; D: .; J: TRBJ1-3; CDR3: CASSLGPGDSGNTIYF; DNA: TGCGCCAGCAGCTTGGGTCCCGGGGACTCTGGAAACACCATATATTTT
V: TRBV5-4; size: .; D: TRBD1; J: TRBJ1-2; CDR3: CASSTDRVANYGYTF; DNA: TGTGCCAGCAGCACCGACAGGGTTGCTAACTATGGCTACACCTTC
V: TRBV27; size: .; D: TRBD1; J: TRBJ1-1; CDR3: CASSFGTGGWGEAFF; DNA: TGTGCCAGCAGTTTCGGGACAGGGGGATGGGGTGAAGCTTTCTTT
V: TRBV13; size: .; D: .; J: TRBJ1-1; CDR3: CASSSFAGGTEAFF; DNA: TGTGCCAGCAGCTCGTTCGCGGGGGGCACTGAAGCTTTCTTT
V: TRBV18; size: .; D: TRBD1; J: TRBJ2-1; CDR3: CASSLDRASYNEQFF; DNA: TGTGCCAGCTCCCTCGACAGGGCATCTTACAATGAGCAGTTCTTC
V: TRBV6-5; size: .; D: .; J: TRBJ1-2; CDR3: CASSSYSQANYGYTF; DNA: TGTGCCAGCAGTTCGTACAGTCAAGCTAACTATGGCTACACCTTC
V: TRBV7-2; size: .; D: TRBD1; J: TRBJ2-3; CDR3: CASSLTGGTDTQYF; DNA: TGTGCCAGCAGCTTAACAGGGGGCACGGATACGCAGTATTTT
V: TRBV5-1; size: .; D: .; J: TRBJ1-1; CDR3: CASSLDRLNTEAFF; DNA: TGCGCCAGCAGCTTGGACAGATTAAACACTGAAGCTTTCTTT
V: TRBV10-3; size: once; D: TRBD1; J: TRBJ1-2; CDR3: CAIRGTGGYGYTF; DNA: TGTGCCATCAGAGGAACAGGGGGATATGGCTACACCTTC
V: TRBV19; size: .; D: TRBD1; J: TRBJ1-2; CDR3: CASRDRGPGGYTF; DNA: TGTGCCAGTAGAGACAGGGGGCCGGGTGGCTACACCTTC
V: TRBV13; size: .; D: .; J: TRBJ2-1; CDR3: CASSHARVIEQFF; DNA: TGTGCCAGCAGTCATGCCAGGGTTATTGAGCAGTTCTTC
V: TRBV25-1; size: .; D: TRBD1; J: TRBJ2-3; CDR3: CASSEFRQGADTQYF; DNA: TGTGCCAGCAGTGAATTCAGGCAGGGGGCAGATACGCAGTATTTT
V: TRBV7-8; size: .; D: TRBD1; J: TRBJ2-7; CDR3: CASRPGFLGQAYEQYF; DNA: TGTGCCAGCAGACCCGGGTTTCTGGGACAGGCCTACGAGCAGTACTTC
V: TRBV28; size: few; D: .; J: TRBJ1-1; CDR3: CASSPPTGWGTEAFF; DNA: TGTGCCAGCAGCCCTCCAACAGGGTGGGGGACTGAAGCTTTCTTT
V: TRBV7-3; size: .; D: .; J: TRBJ1-1; CDR3: CASSLDRNTEAFF; DNA: TGTGCCAGCAGCCTTGACAGGAACACTGAAGCTTTCTTT
V: TRBV25-1; size: .; D: TRBD1; J: TRBJ2-3; CDR3: CASRLVGTGSSTDTQYF; DNA: TGTGCCAGCAGGCTTGTCGGGACAGGCTCTAGCACAGATACGCAGTATTTT
V: TRBV5-1; size: once; D: TRBD2; J: TRBJ2-5; CDR3: CASSLVGTTQETQYF; DNA: TGCGCCAGCAGCTTGGTCGGGACTACCCAAGAGACCCAGTACTTC
V: TRBV4-2; size: .; D: TRBD2; J: TRBJ2-3; CDR3: CASSQAHGGGADTQYF; DNA: TGTGCCAGCAGCCAAGCACATGGCGGGGGGGCAGATACGCAGTATTTT
V: TRBV28; size: .; D: .; J: TRBJ1-3; CDR3: CASSFQDLSTIYF; DNA: TGTGCCAGCAGTTTCCAGGACTTAAGCACCATATATTTT
V: TRBV5-4; size: .; D: .; J: TRBJ1-6; CDR3: CASSLDSAADSPLHF; DNA: TGTGCCAGCAGCTTGGACTCGGCGGCTGATTCACCCCTCCACTTT
V: TRBV18; size: once; D: .; J: TRBJ2-3; CDR3: CASSPQPGAGAVTDTQYF; DNA: TGTGCCAGCTCACCTCAACCGGGGGCGGGGGCCGTCACAGATACGCAGTATTTT
V: TRBV28; size: .; D: TRBD1; J: TRBJ2-1; CDR3: CASSLMGTGGNEQFF; DNA: TGTGCCAGCAGTTTAATGGGGACAGGTGGGAATGAGCAGTTCTTC
V: TRBV29-1; size: .; D: .; J: TRBJ1-2; CDR3: CSVEAPALGAGYGYTF; DNA: TGCAGCGTTGAAGCCCCGGCATTGGGGGCGGGCTATGGCTACACCTTC